This T cell receptor (beta chain) was recorded in a study of neoadjuvant anti-PD-1 for oral cavity cancer. For the study at large: Patients without progression got a fourth dose around day 43.

The CDR3 runs 15 residues. V gave up 0 bases and J gave up 0 bases, with 10 bases separating them. Germline V gives CDR1 SGHNT, CDR2 YYREEE (reference sequence). Assay used: immunoSEQ multiplex PCR; TCRdb lists only in-frame clones, some missing. Of about 8,200 clones listed, roughly 70% are singletons. Documented time point: after neoadjuvant nivolumab, at surgical resection. The chain couples TRBV5-4 to TRBJ2-7; D not certain. The input for sequencing was PBMCs, taken after nivolumab (anti-PD-1) treatment. This clonotype was sampled from a person between 40 and 80 years old with oral cavity squamous cell carcinoma. The DNA for the CDR3 is TGTGCCAGCAGCTTGGACCAACAGAGCTCCTACGAGCAGTACTTC. This encodes CASSLDQQSSYEQYF.